This TCR beta chain was recorded in a study of metastatic and nonmetastatic thyroid tumors. Across the whole study: From malignant and benign thyroid patients, repertoires in blood and in tumor or nodule tissue were compared.

All patients reached thyroid surgery having received no treatment beforehand. Germline V gives CDR1 SGHAT, CDR2 FQNNGV. This CDR3 is built from 15 residues. Trimming took 5 bases from V and 0 from J, leaving 14 bases between them. MiXCR was used by TCRdb to re-call the PCR reads. The data show 20,000 to 25,000 clones, about 30% seen once. The clonotype was recovered from a female donor with papillary thyroid cancer or a benign thyroid nodule (not recorded which). Some clones in this sample may be carry-over from other donors' samples. The sequencing sample was made of tumor tissue. The rearrangement uses TRBV11-2 and TRBJ2-7, with D possibly being TRBD2 (5 bases). Here the CDR3 DNA reads TGTGCCAGCAGCCCCCAGGTCGGAGGCTCCTACGAGCAGTACTTC. Translation: CASSPQVGGSYEQYF.